The 9 T cell receptor beta chains reported below all come from one sample, sequenced in a study of T cell changes during pregnancy in multiple sclerosis. Only in-frame clones appear in the TCRdb table, and some are missing; sequencing was by immunoSEQ multiplex PCR. The sample consists of tens of thousands of clones, more than 90% of them appearing once. Specimen: CD4+ T cells from peripheral blood mononuclear cells, collected in the second trimester of pregnancy. The receptors were sampled from a female donor in good health, enrolled as a control in a pregnancy study.

The rearrangement links TRBV29-1 to TRBJ2-1; D gene ambiguous. The CDR3 runs to 11 residues. V was trimmed by 5 bases and J by 15 bases, leaving 17 bases between them. From germline, CDR1 is SQVTM and CDR2 ANQGSEA. CDR3 in DNA: TGCAGCGTTAGGCTTATAGGAGTCCGGTTCTTC. Its protein is CSVRLIGVRFF.

The chain couples TRBV28 to TRBJ2-2; 7 nucleotides agree with TRBD2. Trimming removed 4 bases from V and 2 bases from J; junction bases left unmatched: 7. Germline V CDR1 and CDR2: MDHEN, SYDVKM. The CDR3 contains 16 residues. CDR3 nucleotide sequence: TGTGCCAGCAGTTCCTCGCTAGCGGAAAACACCGGGGAGCTGTTTTTT. Residues: CASSSSLAENTGELFF.

This clone has a single count. The chain links TRBV7-2 to TRBJ1-4, with TRBD1 matching over 7 bases. This CDR3 spans 15 amino acids. With V trimmed by 6 bases and J by 5 bases, 9 bases remained unmatched. Germline CDR1 and CDR2: SGHTA and FQGNSA. In DNA form, the CDR3 reads TGTGCCAGCAGTCCTCCTCCAGGGGGGAATGAAAAACTGTTTTTT. Translated: CASSPPPGGNEKLFF.

The rearrangement uses TRBV25-1 and TRBJ1-6; TRBD1 matches 8 bases. The length of the CDR3 is 16 residues. The germline CDR1 and CDR2 sequences are MGHDK and SYGVNS. Trimming removed 4 bases from V and 9 bases from J; junction bases left unmatched: 11. The CDR3 here is CASSATGGRVGSPLHF. The CDR3 region has the DNA TGTGCCAGCAGTGCAACAGGGGGAAGGGTCGGTTCACCCCTCCACTTT.

CDR3 in amino acids: CSAENEKLFF. The CDR3 DNA reads TGCAGTGCTGAGAATGAAAAACTGTTTTTT. The chain couples TRBV20-1 to TRBJ1-4; D is undetermined. The CDR3 consists of 10 residues. The V gene lost 5 bases and the J gene lost 5 bases, with 3 bases spanning the gap. Germline values: CDR1 DFQATT, CDR2 SNEGSKA (reference sequence).

The chain links TRBV5-5 to TRBJ1-2, with 9 bases fitting TRBD1. The V segment lost 4 bases and the J segment 12 bases; nucleotides outside the gene matches: 10. The CDR3 consists of 13 residues. Germline CDR1 reads SGHKS; CDR2 reads YYEKEE (reference sequence). The CDR3 is CASSPGQGRRDTF. The CDR3, as DNA: TGTGCCAGCAGCCCGGGACAGGGAAGACGGGACACCTTC.

The rearrangement joins TRBV6-5 to TRBJ2-3; 8 nucleotides match TRBD2. Germline-derived CDR1 and CDR2 are MNHEY and SVGAGI. The V segment lost 4 bases and the J segment 3 bases; nucleotides outside the gene matches: 9. The CDR3 extends over 16 amino acids. The CDR3 is CASSSRGAGGTDTQYF. The CDR3 nucleotides read TGTGCCAGCAGTTCCCGGGGGGCGGGGGGAACAGATACGCAGTATTTT.

The chain joins TRBV7-6 to TRBJ1-5, with D unresolved. Germline CDR1 and CDR2: SGHVS and FNYEAQ. The CDR3 is made up of 13 amino acids. The V and J ends lost 0 bases and 5 bases respectively, with 5 bases between them. CDR3 nucleotide sequence: TGTGCCAGCAGCTTAGCGGGAGATCAGCCCCAGCATTTT. This codes for CASSLAGDQPQHF.

This clone showed up just once. The gene calls are TRBV7-2 and TRBJ2-7; 10 bases align to TRBD1. This CDR3 is 15 amino acids long. The trim removed 5 bases at V and 2 bases at J, leaving 6 bases unmatched. Germline CDR1 is SGHTA and CDR2 is FQGNSA. Here the CDR3 DNA reads TGTGCCAGCAGCCCAACCGGGACAGGGGCCTACGAGCAGTACTTC. Its translation: CASSPTGTGAYEQYF.